This TCR beta chain was recorded in a study of human T cells and chemical hapten exposure (dated by TCRdb to 2020 to 2023). Regarding the study in general: For sensitization, 2% DPC in acetone was applied to a roughly 2 cm by roughly 2 cm area of upper inner arm skin. Patients additionally received weekly therapeutic DPC doses to the scalp throughout the approximately 24-week study period. Patch tests used Finn chambers with 0.01% DPC on the upper back, scored after 6 days by International Contact Dermatitis Research Group standards. Most of the patients in the cohort were female, and the cohort covered alopecia areata with under or over 50% scalp involvement, alopecia totalis and alopecia universalis. Libraries were pooled for sequencing, and per-sample TCR yields varied mainly because of small differences in library volumes within the pool. The study tracked peripheral blood TCR repertoire changes in vivo during primary and secondary sensitization to the hapten diphenylcyclopropenone (DPC) in alopecia patients. Blood samples were taken from patients before sensitization (week 0) and at 2, 6 and about 24 weeks after DPC sensitization. Roughly 30 alopecia patients provided blood for TCR sequencing at one to four time points (pre-sensitization, 2, 6 and 24 weeks).

This clonotype showed up just a few times. What antigen it recognizes has not been identified. No much larger clone is present one base from it, and per-base qualities are unavailable. Reading the label with the study, this specimen's time point is: pre-sensitization, week 0. This specimen's treatment or condition label, per the study, means: therapeutic diphenylcyclopropenone sensitization with weekly scalp DPC. At each patch-test visit, blood was drawn before the patch test was applied. Patients were eligible if aged 18 to 70, diagnosed with alopecia and judged suitable for DPC therapy, and pregnant patients were excluded. Unfractionated whole blood was collected in Tempus Blood RNA tubes, and total RNA was extracted from that blood. Results the study describes overall, beyond this receptor: Patch test score was positively correlated with the number of PT1 expanded TCRs, with significance at thresholds 8, 16 and 32 but not at 4. Significantly more large CDR3 similarity clusters were formed by expanded TCRs than by pre-sensitization or healthy control sets, consistent with antigen-driven responses. All patients had alopecia, a presumed autoimmune disease, so their immune response might differ from that of healthy individuals. No change with DPC sensitization was found in the number of TCRs above 1 in 1000 frequency, and no evidence of global repertoire structure alterations was found. After repeated subsampling, the strength of the expansion versus patch-test correlation and the threshold at which it became significant changed.

The library came from RACE. The instrument was a NextSeq 500. Library preparation attached unique molecular identifiers to individual cDNA molecules for quantitative, reproducible TCR counting. Both TCR alpha and TCR beta chains were sequenced from each blood RNA sample. Processing in the source paper ran as follows. A median of around 100,000 TCRs per sample was observed, with a range of about 20,000 to 690,600. The Decombinator software suite was used to annotate the V, J and CDR3 of the TCR reads. Every sample was subsampled to the same number of TCRs (28,000) for the PS versus PT1 abundance plots. TCRs were defined as expanded if absent before sensitization and observed at least eight times at the 2-week time point. The public reads were reanalyzed by TCRdb: fastp trimming at Q25, MiXCR alignment, in-frame beta chains only. Identical CDR3 protein sequences are pooled into one entry, listed with their most common genes and DNA. These V and J calls are TCRdb output, not the study's own analysis. Here the sample has 300,000 to 400,000 distinct CDR3 sequences; 5% to 6.5% occur a single time. 2% to 3% of the sample lies in the top ten.

V drops 5 bases and J drops 4 bases, leaving 12 bases in between. Sequences MDHEN (CDR1) and SYDVKM (CDR2) are obtained from the germline V gene. From its cysteine to its phenylalanine, the CDR3 spans 14 amino acids. The entry retains the CDR3 DNA only, 42 bases that are in frame from base 1. This clonotype was obtained from a woman between 50 and 59 years old with alopecia areata. Some clones in this sample may be carry-over from other donors' samples. Sequenced material: whole blood, taken in connection with sensitization to the hapten diphenylcyclopropenone (DPC). The sequence is built from TRBV28 and TRBJ1-5; possibly the D gene is TRBD1, per 5 matching bases. The nucleotide sequence reads TGTGCCAGCAGTGTCTTGGGGCTAAATCAGCCCCAGCATTTT. This gives the protein CASSVLGLNQPQHF.